This entry lists 25 T cell receptor beta chains sequenced from one sample in a study of cytomegalovirus exposure and HLA in healthy donors. The assay was immunoSEQ multiplex PCR, and TCRdb's table has in-frame clones only and misses some. The profile shows fewer than 200,000 clones, 87% of them singletons. The sequenced sample was PBMCs. These receptors all come from a woman aged 25 to 39 in good health and CMV-seronegative.

This clone was seen a few times. The chain couples TRBV5-1 to TRBJ2-2, with TRBD2 matching over 15 bases. CDR3 size: 19 residues. Looked up from germline, CDR1 is SGHRS and CDR2 is YFSETQ. J was trimmed by 7 bases and V by 4 bases; bases with no gene match: 14. The CDR3 sequence: CASSLYSGLAGGPNGELFF. In DNA form, the CDR3 reads TGCGCCAGCAGCCTATACTCAGGACTAGCGGGGGGGCCTAACGGGGAGCTGTTTTTT.

The V call is TRBV5-1, the J call TRBJ2-1; TRBD1 matches at 8 bases. With V trimmed by 4 bases and J by 8 bases, 14 bases remained unmatched. Per the germline V gene, CDR1 is SGHRS and CDR2 is YFSETQ. This CDR3 region has 16 residues. CDR3 residues: CASSPPGGRGLYEQFF. The DNA for the CDR3 is TGCGCCAGCAGCCCCCCAGGTGGCAGGGGGCTATATGAGCAGTTCTTC.

The chain joins TRBV6-5 to TRBJ2-7; TRBD1 matches at 8 bases. The germline CDR1 and CDR2 sequences are MNHEY and SVGAGI. Unmatched junction bases numbered 11, after V lost 3 bases and J lost 4 bases. This CDR3 is 16 amino acids long. CDR3 sequence reads: CASSYRQGLGLYEQYF. The CDR3 bases are TGTGCCAGCAGTTATCGACAGGGGCTGGGGCTATACGAGCAGTACTTC.

V and J are TRBV4-2 and TRBJ1-2; perhaps TRBD1 as D (6 bases). The CDR3 extends over 17 amino acids. Trimming stripped 0 bases from V and 5 bases from J, with 19 bases between. Germline values: CDR1 LGHNA, CDR2 YNFKEQ. The CDR3 nucleotides are TGTGCCAGCAGCCAAGACGATTCAGGGGAAAGGGCTTATGGCTACACCTTC. The encoded protein is CASSQDDSGERAYGYTF.

The chain employs TRBV4-2 and TRBJ1-1; 7 bases agree with TRBD1. Germline V gives CDR1 LGHNA, CDR2 YNFKEQ. The CDR3 length is 17 residues. J lost 1 base, V lost 0 bases, and 8 bases had no gene match. The CDR3 sequence: CASSQDLGGAWNTEAFF. CDR3 nucleotides: TGTGCCAGCAGCCAAGATCTAGGGGGCGCGTGGAACACTGAAGCTTTCTTT.

In this sample, this clone turned up once. V is TRBV27 and J is TRBJ1-1; 7 positions match TRBD1. The CDR3 loop spans 15 amino acids. From germline, CDR1 is MNHEY and CDR2 SMNVEV (reference sequence). V was clipped by 5 bases and J by 2 bases; unmatched bases: 8. CDR3 nucleotide sequence: TGTGCCAGCAGTACCCCGGGACAGATAAACACTGAAGCTTTCTTT. Residues: CASSTPGQINTEAFF.

This rearrangement joins TRBV6-5 to TRBJ2-3; TRBD1 matches 7 bases. This CDR3 is 13 amino acids long. Germline V gives CDR1 MNHEY, CDR2 SVGAGI. The trim removed 6 bases at V and 9 bases at J, leaving 9 bases unmatched. The CDR3 reads CASSARQGTTQYF. The DNA for the CDR3 is TGTGCCAGCAGCGCCCGACAGGGAACAACGCAGTATTTT.

The chain combines TRBV6-1 with TRBJ1-3, with D maybe TRBD1 (5 bases). Per the germline V gene, CDR1 is MNHNS and CDR2 is SASEGT. The CDR3 loop spans 14 amino acids. Trimming removed 6 bases at V and 4 bases at J, with 13 bases between. The CDR3 DNA sequence: TGTGCCAGCAGGCCTGGGGGGGAGGGAAACACCATATATTTT. This codes for CASRPGGEGNTIYF.

This rearrangement joins TRBV6-5 to TRBJ1-5, with no clear D. This CDR3 has 14 amino acids. V dropped 3 bases and J dropped 2 bases, with 8 bases sitting between them. CDR1 and CDR2 from the germline V gene are MNHEY and SVGAGI. The CDR3 region is CASSYSSGNQPQHF. The CDR3 bases are TGTGCCAGCAGTTATTCTTCGGGCAATCAGCCCCAGCATTTT.

The chain employs TRBV7-9 and TRBJ1-1; D gene unclear. V was cut by 1 base and J by 2 bases, with 17 bases left in between. Per germline, CDR1 SEHNR and CDR2 FQNEAQ (reference sequence). The CDR3 is 17 residues long. The CDR3 DNA follows: TGTGCCAGCAGCTTAGTGTCGGGTCCTTTGATTAACACTGAAGCTTTCTTT. Its translation is CASSLVSGPLINTEAFF.

The DNA for the CDR3 is TGTGCCAGCAGCTTAGTCAGGCGGGGGAGCAATCAGCCCCAGCATTTT. As protein: CASSLVRRGSNQPQHF. The chain is built from TRBV7-9 and TRBJ1-5; a possible D gene is TRBD1 (5 bases). V was clipped by 1 base and J by 1 base, with 11 bases between them. The CDR3 totals 16 residues. Germline lookup yields CDR1 SEHNR and CDR2 FQNEAQ (reference sequence).

The count of this clone is one. The chain recombines TRBV19 with TRBJ1-6; D ambiguous. V gave up 0 bases and J gave up 12 bases, with 12 bases separating them. This CDR3 spans 14 amino acids. In germline, CDR1 is LNHDA, CDR2 SQIVND (reference sequence). For the CDR3, the DNA is TGTGCCAGTAGTATAGATCCCCGCACTGGACCCCTCCACTTT. Protein product: CASSIDPRTGPLHF. Using reference TRBV19 and TRBJ1-6 for the parts outside the CDR3, the full variable domain is DGGITQSPKYLFRKEGQNVTLSCEQNLNHDAMYWYRQDPGQGLRLIYYSQIVNDFQKGDIAEGYSVSREKKESFPLTVTSAQKNPTAFYLCASSIDPRTGPLHFGNGTRLTVT.

This sequence joins TRBV11-3 and TRBJ1-6; maybe TRBD1 (5 bases). Germline CDR1 and CDR2: SGHNT and YENEEA. This CDR3 has 19 residues. The V end lost 6 bases, the J end lost 5 bases, and 26 bases lay between the germline ends. CDR3 sequence (DNA): TGTGCCAGCAGATCACCCCCAGGGACTCTGCCCCAACATAATTCACCCCTCCACTTT. It encodes CASRSPPGTLPQHNSPLHF.

The V and J genes are TRBV6-1 and TRBJ2-2; weak D call: TRBD2 (6 bases). Germline values: CDR1 MNHNS, CDR2 SASEGT. The V and J ends lost 2 bases and 4 bases respectively, with 11 bases between them. The CDR3 is made up of 15 amino acids. The CDR3 DNA reads as TGTGCCAGCAGTGAAACCCTGGGAGGCACCGGGGAGCTGTTTTTT. It yields the protein CASSETLGGTGELFF.

The V gene is TRBV19, the J gene TRBJ1-2; D gene ambiguous. Germline-derived CDR1 and CDR2 are LNHDA and SQIVND (reference sequence). V was trimmed by 10 bases and J by 0 bases, leaving 12 bases between them. The CDR3 length is 13 residues. The CDR3 spells CATHGRANYGYTF. In DNA, the CDR3 is TGTGCCACTCACGGTAGAGCTAACTATGGCTACACCTTC. Full variable domain (missing parts from reference TRBV19 and TRBJ1-2): DGGITQSPKYLFRKEGQNVTLSCEQNLNHDAMYWYRQDPGQGLRLIYYSQIVNDFQKGDIAEGYSVSREKKESFPLTVTSAQKNPTAFYLCATHGRANYGYTFGSGTRLTVV.

The chain is built from TRBV29-1 and TRBJ1-2; no firm D call. Per germline, CDR1 SQVTM and CDR2 ANQGSEA. V lost 0 bases to trimming and J lost 4 bases, with 15 bases between them. This CDR3 region has 15 residues. This chain's CDR3 is CSVEDRPNNAYGYTF. CDR3 in DNA: TGCAGCGTTGAAGACCGTCCCAACAACGCCTATGGCTACACCTTC.

The rearrangement links TRBV2 to TRBJ2-7; 10 bases line up with TRBD2. The CDR3 runs to 17 residues. V was pared by 5 bases and J by 5 bases, with 15 bases of the junction left unmatched. The germline gives CDR1 SNHLY, CDR2 FYNNEI. CDR3 bases: TGTGCCAGCAGTTCGGCAAATAGCGGGGGGACCCCTAACGAGCAGTACTTC. Translated, it gives CASSSANSGGTPNEQYF.

The rearrangement uses TRBV7-9 and TRBJ1-4, with 12 nucleotides matching TRBD1. The CDR3 covers 16 residues. Germline CDR1 reads SEHNR; CDR2 reads FQNEAQ (reference sequence). Germline trimming cut 5 bases from V and 10 bases from J; bases unmatched to any gene: 11. CDR3 amino acids: CASSPGQGAVVRKLFF. CDR3 DNA: TGTGCCAGCAGCCCGGGACAGGGGGCGGTCGTGCGAAAACTGTTTTTT.

The chain uses TRBV18 and TRBJ1-1; D possibly corresponds to TRBD1 (5 bases). Looked up from germline, CDR1 is KGHSH and CDR2 is LQKENI. The CDR3 totals 18 residues. V gave up 2 bases and J gave up 2 bases, with 21 bases separating them. The CDR3 region is CASSPGELQVWVNTEAFF. The CDR3 DNA sequence: TGTGCCAGCTCACCAGGGGAATTACAGGTTTGGGTTAACACTGAAGCTTTCTTT.

This sequence joins TRBV2 and TRBJ1-6; 7 bases are a match to TRBD1. There are 16 residues in the CDR3. V was clipped by 0 bases and J by 6 bases; unmatched bases: 5. Germline CDR1 is SNHLY and CDR2 is FYNNEI. CDR3 in amino acids: CASSEAPGGSNSPLHF. The DNA of the CDR3 is TGTGCCAGCAGTGAAGCGCCAGGGGGGTCTAATTCACCCCTCCACTTT.

The J gene is TRBJ1-4, the V gene TRBV6-1; tentative D call: TRBD1 (6 bases). V lost 3 bases to trimming and J lost 2 bases, with 13 bases between them. This CDR3 region has 16 residues. Germline V CDR1 and CDR2: MNHNS, SASEGT. The CDR3 here is CASSENTGWTNEKLFF. CDR3 DNA: TGTGCCAGCAGTGAGAATACAGGGTGGACTAATGAAAAACTGTTTTTT.

This clone was seen once. The chain has TRBV11-3 and TRBJ2-7; the match to TRBD1 covers 7 bases. The V gene's germline CDR1 is SGHNT and CDR2 YENEEA. This CDR3 spans 12 amino acids. V was clipped by 6 bases and J by 6 bases; unmatched bases: 5. CDR3 coding DNA: TGTGCCAGCAGTTTCGGGACAGCCGAGCAGTACTTC. This codes for CASSFGTAEQYF.

The rearrangement uses TRBV2 and TRBJ1-4; D remains unclear. Per the germline V gene, CDR1 is SNHLY and CDR2 is FYNNEI. The CDR3 consists of 14 residues. The V and J ends lost 4 bases and 8 bases respectively, with 14 bases between them. CDR3 sequence reads: CASSATTRKEKLFF. The DNA for the CDR3 is TGTGCCAGCAGTGCGACGACAAGGAAAGAAAAACTGTTTTTT.

The rearrangement uses TRBV5-4 and TRBJ2-3; no clear D. Germline V lookup: CDR1 SGHNT, CDR2 YYREEE (reference sequence). This CDR3 is 14 amino acids long. V was clipped by 0 bases and J by 0 bases, with 5 bases between them. The CDR3 nucleotides read TGTGCCAGCAGCTTGGTGCAGAGCACAGATACGCAGTATTTT. Translated, it gives CASSLVQSTDTQYF. The whole variable domain, filled in from reference TRBV5-4 and TRBJ2-3, reads ETGVTQSPTHLIKTRGQQVTLRCSSQSGHNTVSWYQQALGQGPQFIFQYYREEENGRGNFPPRFSGLQFPNYSSELNVNALELDDSALYLCASSLVQSTDTQYFGPGTRLTVL.

The genes are TRBV6-5 and TRBJ1-2, with 7 positions matching TRBD1. In germline, CDR1 is MNHEY, CDR2 SVGAGI. V gave up 6 bases and J gave up 7 bases; unmatched junction bases: 11. The CDR3 loop spans 14 amino acids. CDR3 in amino acids: CASRDLEGAGGYTF. The DNA for the CDR3 is TGTGCCAGCAGGGATTTGGAGGGGGCTGGTGGCTACACCTTC.